The 24 T cell receptor beta chains below were found in one sample sequenced in a study of blood T cell repertoires in COVID-19. Sequencing used immunoSEQ multiplex PCR; TCRdb keeps in-frame clones, though not all of them. There are around 390,000 clones in the sample; 85% to 90% occur only once, and 10% lies in the top ten. The sequencing input was PBMCs or T cells enriched from blood (not recorded which). These receptors were collected from a woman between 45 and 65 years old who had recovered from COVID-19.

The chain links TRBV30 to TRBJ1-6; D is uncertain. Trimming took off 0 bases at V and 10 bases at J, with 13 bases between the two ends. This CDR3 region has 14 residues. Germline V gene data show CDR1 as GTSNPN and CDR2 as SVGIG (reference sequence). The CDR3 bases are TGTGCCTGGAGTGTAAGAGGGTTGGGATCACCCCTCCACTTT. Encoded protein: CAWSVRGLGSPLHF.

This clone was seen many times. V gene TRBV19 combines with J gene TRBJ2-6, with 9 bases lining up with TRBD1. J was trimmed by 0 bases and V by 5 bases; bases with no gene match: 5. The CDR3 sequence is 17 residues long. Germline lookup yields CDR1 LNHDA and CDR2 SQIVND (reference sequence). The CDR3 DNA reads TGTGCCAGTAGTGTACGGGACAGGGACTCTGGGGCCAACGTCCTGACTTTC. Encoded protein: CASSVRDRDSGANVLTF.

The genes are TRBV2 and TRBJ1-1, with 8 bases that match TRBD1. Trimming at V came to 2 bases and at J to 10 bases, leaving 6 bases not matched to a gene. The CDR3 is 13 amino acids. CDR1 SNHLY and CDR2 FYNNEI come from the germline V gene. CDR3 loop: CASSEYLDRVAFF. In DNA, the CDR3 is TGTGCCAGCAGTGAATATCTGGACAGGGTAGCTTTCTTT.

The chain combines TRBV19 with TRBJ1-1, with D perhaps TRBD1 (6 bases). V shed 10 bases and J shed 0 bases, with 12 bases lying between them. CDR1 and CDR2 from the germline V gene are LNHDA and SQIVND (reference sequence). The CDR3 has 13 residues. The CDR3 loop reads CATNRALNTEAFF. CDR3 coding DNA: TGTGCCACGAACAGGGCCTTGAACACTGAAGCTTTCTTT.

The J gene is TRBJ2-3, the V gene TRBV5-5; TRBD1 is a possible D gene (5 bases). V was shortened by 1 base and J by 0 bases, with 9 bases between the two germline ends. The germline V gene encodes CDR1 SGHKS and CDR2 YYEKEE (reference sequence). This CDR3 spans 15 amino acids. CDR3 residues: CASSLPGASTDTQYF. The CDR3 DNA is TGTGCCAGCAGCTTGCCTGGGGCCAGCACAGATACGCAGTATTTT.

The rearrangement joins TRBV28 to TRBJ1-1, with 7 bases matching TRBD1. V was pared by 8 bases and J by 1 base, with 10 bases of the junction left unmatched. The CDR3 loop spans 15 amino acids. Germline V gene data show CDR1 as MDHEN and CDR2 as SYDVKM. CDR3 coding DNA: TGTGCCAGCCGAAACCGGGACAGAGAGAACACTGAAGCTTTCTTT. Amino acids: CASRNRDRENTEAFF.

V is TRBV2 and J is TRBJ2-7; a possible D gene is TRBD2 (5 bases). This CDR3 is 11 amino acids long. CDR1 and CDR2 (germline): SNHLY, FYNNEI. The germline V and J ends were trimmed by 11 bases and 3 bases, with 11 bases remaining between them. The CDR3 DNA is TGTGCCGGGAAGGGAGACTACGAGCAGTACTTC. It is translated as CAGKGDYEQYF.

The chain is built from TRBV2 and TRBJ1-1; 8 bases are a match to TRBD1. The CDR3 loop spans 14 amino acids. The germline V gene has CDR1 SNHLY and CDR2 FYNNEI. With 4 bases clipped from V and 4 bases from J, the junction kept 5 bases outside the gene matches. The CDR3, as DNA: TGTGCCAGCAGTGCACAGGGGGTAGGCACTGAAGCTTTCTTT. Its protein product is CASSAQGVGTEAFF.

This chain uses TRBV11-2 with TRBJ1-4; D gene unclear. Germline V CDR1 and CDR2: SGHAT, FQNNGV. This CDR3 is 15 amino acids long. V lost 5 bases and J lost 6, with 16 bases in between. CDR3 region: CASSPLERVDEKLFF. The CDR3 DNA is TGTGCCAGCAGCCCGCTCGAGAGGGTGGATGAAAAACTGTTTTTT.

The rearrangement joins TRBV6-5 to TRBJ1-2, with D maybe TRBD1 (5 bases). Germline V gene lookup returns CDR1 MNHEY and CDR2 SVGAGI. V lost 7 bases and J lost 6, with 12 bases in between. This CDR3 is 12 amino acids long. The CDR3 loop is CASTGGHHGYTF. The CDR3 bases are TGTGCCAGCACTGGCGGACACCATGGCTACACCTTC.

The chain links TRBV5-1 to TRBJ1-5; D is ambiguous. Germline assignment: CDR1 SGHRS and CDR2 YFSETQ. V was trimmed by 8 bases and J by 3 bases, leaving 18 bases between them. The CDR3 loop spans 15 amino acids. CDR3 coding DNA: TGCGCCAGTTCACGGGATCCAGGACTCAATCAGCCCCAGCATTTT. It yields the protein CASSRDPGLNQPQHF.

V usage is TRBV19 and J usage is TRBJ2-2, with no clear D. V lost 6 bases and J 1 base, leaving 3 bases between the germline ends. The CDR3 length is 12 residues. Germline CDR1 LNHDA, CDR2 SQIVND (reference sequence). The CDR3, as DNA: TGTGCCAGTAGACAGAACACCGGGGAGCTGTTTTTT. It specifies CASRQNTGELFF.

CDR3 loop: CASSSLTSGGAGEQFF. CDR3 DNA: TGCGCCAGCAGCTCCCTAACTAGCGGGGGGGCCGGTGAGCAGTTCTTC. V gene TRBV5-1 combines with J gene TRBJ2-1; 13 bases agree with TRBD2. The CDR3 length is 16 residues. CDR1 and CDR2 (germline): SGHRS, YFSETQ. With 3 bases clipped from V and 9 bases from J, the junction kept 9 bases outside the gene matches.

V gene TRBV19 combines with J gene TRBJ1-2; 7 bases match TRBD1. V gave up 5 bases and J gave up 6 bases; unmatched junction bases: 3. Germline CDR1 LNHDA, CDR2 SQIVND (reference sequence). CDR3 length equals 12 residues. In DNA, the CDR3 is TGTGCCAGTAGTCTGACAGGGAATGGCTACACCTTC. Protein: CASSLTGNGYTF.

The V and J genes are TRBV5-8 and TRBJ1-6; 7 nucleotides line up with TRBD1. This CDR3 is 14 amino acids long. Trimming removed 3 bases from V and 6 bases from J; junction bases left unmatched: 3. Germline-derived CDR1 and CDR2 are SGHTS and YDEGEE. The CDR3 region is CASSSGQPNSPLHF. The DNA for the CDR3 is TGTGCCAGCAGCTCGGGACAGCCTAATTCACCCCTCCACTTT.

This clone was observed once. DNA of the CDR3: TGTGCCAGCAGCGTAACAGGTACCGATACGCAGTATTTT. This codes for CASSVTGTDTQYF. J is TRBJ2-3 and V is TRBV9; D perhaps matches TRBD1 (5 bases). V was pared by 1 base and J by 6 bases, with 9 bases between. The germline V gene encodes CDR1 SGDLS and CDR2 YYNGEE. This CDR3 region has 13 residues.

This chain connects TRBV3-1 (or the pseudogene TRBV3-2) to TRBJ2-7, with a tentative D call TRBD2 (7 bases). Looked up from germline, CDR1 is LGHDT and CDR2 is YNNKEL (reference sequence). Deletions cut 4 bases from V and 2 bases from J, with 18 bases between. The CDR3 sequence is 16 residues long. The CDR3 sequence: CASSPHREGSAYEQYF. The CDR3 coding sequence is TGTGCCAGCAGCCCGCACAGGGAGGGATCCGCCTACGAGCAGTACTTC.

J is TRBJ1-1 and V is TRBV28; the D gene is possibly TRBD1 (6 bases). The CDR3 totals 17 residues. The germline gives CDR1 MDHEN, CDR2 SYDVKM. The V end lost 4 bases, the J end lost 4 bases, and 22 bases lay between the germline ends. DNA of the CDR3: TGTGCCAGCAGTTCCCTAGCGGGGACACAGGGAGGCACTGAAGCTTTCTTT. Its protein product is CASSSLAGTQGGTEAFF.

The rearrangement links TRBV27 to TRBJ2-7; 8 bases fit TRBD1. Germline-derived CDR1 and CDR2 are MNHEY and SMNVEV (reference sequence). The CDR3 covers 14 residues. V trimming: 10 bases; J trimming: 4 bases; junction bases outside the gene matches: 12. This CDR3 reads CATQRDRGGYEQYF. The CDR3 DNA is TGTGCCACCCAAAGAGACAGGGGCGGATACGAGCAGTACTTC.

This chain joins TRBV6-1 and TRBJ1-2; D might be TRBD1 (5 bases). The V and J ends lost 2 bases and 0 bases respectively, with 10 bases between them. CDR3 length: 15 amino acids. The germline gives CDR1 MNHNS, CDR2 SASEGT. The CDR3, as DNA: TGTGCCAGCAGTGAATCTACAGGAGCTAACTATGGCTACACCTTC. This sequence encodes CASSESTGANYGYTF.

The CDR3 nucleotides are TGCAGCGTTGCGTCTGGACTCGGCACAGATACGCAGTATTTT. As protein: CSVASGLGTDTQYF. The chain links TRBV29-1 to TRBJ2-3; D is perhaps TRBD2 (5 bases). Per germline, CDR1 SQVTM and CDR2 ANQGSEA. The CDR3 consists of 14 residues. V gave up 4 bases and J gave up 1 base, with 12 bases separating them.

This sequence joins TRBV6-2 or TRBV6-3 and TRBJ2-5, with D hard to call. Germline V lookup: CDR1 MNHEY, CDR2 SVGEGT. V lost 3 bases and J lost 4, with 15 bases in between. The CDR3 runs 15 residues. The CDR3 here is CASSYQAKMGETQYF. The CDR3 region has the DNA TGTGCCAGCAGTTATCAAGCGAAAATGGGAGAGACCCAGTACTTC.

This chain uses TRBV29-1 with TRBJ2-7, with a possible D match to TRBD2 (6 bases). Germline assignment: CDR1 SQVTM and CDR2 ANQGSEA. This CDR3 contains 9 residues. V was clipped by 1 base and J by 11 bases, with 6 bases between them. This CDR3 reads CSVEGGEYF. The CDR3 DNA sequence: TGCAGCGTTGAAGGGGGGGAGTACTTC.

In its sample, this clone was seen a few times. The chain uses TRBV30 and TRBJ1-5, with 11 positions matching TRBD1. The germline gives CDR1 GTSNPN, CDR2 SVGIG (reference sequence). This CDR3 is 14 amino acids long. V lost 2 bases to trimming and J lost 8 bases; unmatched junction nucleotides: 5. The CDR3 DNA reads as TGTGCCTGGAGTTGGGGACAGGGGGGTGAGCCCCAGCATTTT. As protein: CAWSWGQGGEPQHF.